Shown below are 20 T cell receptor beta chains from a single sample sequenced in a study of blood T cell repertoires in COVID-19. Profiled with immunoSEQ multiplex PCR; TCRdb holds only in-frame clones, not every one. The data show about 190,000 clones, roughly 87% seen once. The sample comprised peripheral blood. Receptor source: a woman in her thirties or forties with acute or convalescent COVID-19.

The J gene is TRBJ1-1, the V gene TRBV4-1; 8 bases agree with TRBD1. Trimming took 4 bases from V and 2 from J; bases not matched to a gene: 6. The CDR3 has 15 residues. From germline, CDR1 is MGHRA and CDR2 YSYEKL. The CDR3, as DNA: TGCGCCAGCAGCCCCCGGACAGGGAGAAACACTGAAGCTTTCTTT. It encodes CASSPRTGRNTEAFF.

This chain uses TRBV19 with TRBJ2-3; possibly TRBD1 for D (5 bases). V gave up 6 bases and J gave up 3 bases, with 13 bases separating them. This CDR3 has 14 amino acids. Germline CDR1 is LNHDA and CDR2 is SQIVND (reference sequence). DNA for the CDR3: TGTGCCAGTAGGTCAGGGTACGGGACAGATACGCAGTATTTT. Residues: CASRSGYGTDTQYF.

This clone was detected only a few times. This rearrangement joins TRBV30 to TRBJ1-2, with unresolved D. V shed 2 bases and J shed 8 bases, with 15 bases lying between them. This CDR3 spans 13 amino acids. The V gene's germline CDR1 is GTSNPN and CDR2 SVGIG (reference sequence). The CDR3 region is CAWSRLLSRGYTF. The CDR3 region has the DNA TGTGCCTGGAGTCGACTTCTCTCGCGGGGCTACACCTTC.

The rearrangement uses TRBV7-9 and TRBJ2-7; a possible D gene is TRBD1 (6 bases). The CDR3 runs 14 residues. Germline assignment: CDR1 SEHNR and CDR2 FQNEAQ (reference sequence). V lost 5 bases, J lost 0 bases, and 11 bases lay in between. The CDR3 is CASSARDTSYEQYF. The DNA of the CDR3 is TGTGCCAGCAGCGCCCGGGACACCTCCTACGAGCAGTACTTC.

This clone was seen a few times. The chain is built from TRBV5-1 and TRBJ2-1; TRBD2 agrees at 7 bases. The V gene end was trimmed by 2 bases and the J gene end by 7 bases; junction bases not matched to a gene: 3. CDR1 and CDR2 from the germline V gene are SGHRS and YFSETQ. The CDR3 length is 13 residues. As DNA, the CDR3 is TGCGCCAGCAGCTTCGGGAGGACTAATGAGCAGTTCTTC. Translated: CASSFGRTNEQFF.

This sequence joins TRBV7-2 and TRBJ2-5; unclear D gene. V was clipped by 2 bases and J by 3 bases, with 4 bases between them. The CDR3 is 12 residues long. The germline CDR1 and CDR2 sequences are SGHTA and FQGNSA. The chain's CDR3 is CASSLLEETQYF. The CDR3 region has the DNA TGTGCCAGCAGCTTATTAGAAGAGACCCAGTACTTC.

The gene calls are TRBV6-2 or TRBV6-3 and TRBJ2-5; the match to TRBD2 covers 7 bases. With V trimmed by 6 bases and J by 3 bases, 4 bases remained unmatched. The germline V gene encodes CDR1 MNHEY and CDR2 SVGEGT. The CDR3 is made up of 13 amino acids. This chain's CDR3 is CASSRLAEETQYF. For the CDR3, the DNA is TGTGCCAGCAGCCGCCTAGCGGAAGAGACCCAGTACTTC.

This chain connects TRBV5-6 to TRBJ1-3; 7 nucleotides line up with TRBD1. This CDR3 has 15 residues. V lost 4 bases to trimming and J lost 2 bases; unmatched junction nucleotides: 6. The germline V gene encodes CDR1 SGHDT and CDR2 YYEEEE. The chain's CDR3 is CASSLTGTAGNTIYF. The DNA for the CDR3 is TGTGCCAGCAGCCTGACCGGGACAGCTGGAAACACCATATATTTT.

The CDR3 bases are TGTGCCATCAGTGAGTCCCCGTGGGACAGCTCCTACGAGCAGTACTTC. The encoded protein is CAISESPWDSSYEQYF. V and J are TRBV10-3 and TRBJ2-7, with TRBD1 identical over 7 bases. V dropped 0 bases and J dropped 0; count of bases not matched to a gene: 5. The CDR3 covers 16 residues. Germline V gene sequence: CDR1 ENHRY, CDR2 SYGVKD.

The rearrangement joins TRBV11-3 to TRBJ2-3; 11 bases agree with TRBD2. Trimming cost V 0 bases and J 2 bases; bases outside gene matches: 13. Germline CDR1 reads SGHNT; CDR2 reads YENEEA. The CDR3 contains 20 residues. CDR3 region: CASSLEGVAGGSSPTDTQYF. The CDR3 DNA sequence: TGTGCCAGCAGCTTAGAAGGGGTAGCGGGAGGGTCGTCTCCCACAGATACGCAGTATTTT. Based on the CDR3 plus reference TRBV11-3 and TRBJ2-3, the full variable domain is EAGVVQSPRYKIIEKKQPVAFWCNPISGHNTLYWYLQNLGQGPELLIRYENEEAVDDSQLPKDRFSAERLKGVDSTLKIQPAELGDSAVYLCASSLEGVAGGSSPTDTQYFGPGTRLTVL.

This chain connects TRBV14 to TRBJ2-5; possibly TRBD1 for D (6 bases). This CDR3 has 13 residues. CDR1 is SGHDN and CDR2 is FVKESK in the germline V gene. V was clipped by 1 base and J by 3 bases, with 6 bases between them. CDR3 sequence reads: CASSQGQEETQYF. In DNA, the CDR3 is TGTGCCAGCAGCCAAGGACAGGAAGAGACCCAGTACTTC.

The chain is built from TRBV28 and TRBJ2-7; tentative D call: TRBD1 (5 bases). The V gene lost 6 bases and the J gene lost 1 base, with 16 bases spanning the gap. The CDR3 runs to 15 residues. From germline, CDR1 is MDHEN and CDR2 SYDVKM. This chain's CDR3 is CASSPTYPGSYEQYF. CDR3 DNA sequence: TGTGCCAGCAGCCCCACTTACCCAGGGTCCTACGAGCAGTACTTC.

The chain is built from TRBV28 and TRBJ2-7; no definite D call. CDR1 is MDHEN and CDR2 is SYDVKM in the germline V gene. The CDR3 contains 12 residues. Trimming shortened V by 8 bases and J by 0 bases, and 8 bases separated the two germline ends. The CDR3 DNA reads as TGTGCCAGCCGCCGAGACTCCTACGAGCAGTACTTC. Translated, it gives CASRRDSYEQYF.

The J gene is TRBJ2-1, the V gene TRBV27, with TRBD2 identical over 8 bases. This CDR3 comprises 16 residues. The ends lost 4 bases at V and 2 bases at J; junction bases unmatched: 7. Germline values: CDR1 MNHEY, CDR2 SMNVEV (reference sequence). This CDR3 reads CASSYLSGTPYNEQFF. The CDR3 DNA sequence: TGTGCCAGCAGTTACCTTAGCGGGACGCCCTACAATGAGCAGTTCTTC.

The chain uses TRBV14 and TRBJ2-7, with 10 bases aligning to TRBD1. Germline CDR1 reads SGHDN; CDR2 reads FVKESK. V shed 4 bases and J 6 bases; nucleotides not matched to a gene: 9. This CDR3 is 15 amino acids long. CDR3 protein: CASSRDRGRLSEQYF. The CDR3 coding sequence is TGTGCCAGCAGCCGAGACAGGGGGCGCCTTAGCGAGCAGTACTTC.

The rearrangement uses TRBV21-1 and TRBJ2-7; no DNA check was done on the table's D call, TRBD1. TRBV21-1 is annotated as a pseudogene. This CDR3 is 17 amino acids long. The CDR3 here is CASSKSRVEQGAKEQYF. The CDR3 DNA reads as TGTGCCAGCAGCAAATCAAGGGTAGAACAGGGGGCGAAAGAGCAGTACTTC.

V gene TRBV28 combines with J gene TRBJ1-4, with 8 bases fitting TRBD1. CDR1 and CDR2 (germline): MDHEN, SYDVKM. The CDR3 extends over 13 amino acids. The trim removed 7 bases at V and 5 bases at J, leaving 3 bases unmatched. CDR3 in DNA: TGTGCCAGCACGACAGGGGCCAATGAAAAACTGTTTTTT. Translation: CASTTGANEKLFF.

The V gene is TRBV7-2, the J gene TRBJ2-1; D is unresolved. The germline V gene encodes CDR1 SGHTA and CDR2 FQGNSA. The length of the CDR3 is 16 residues. V was shortened by 5 bases and J by 7 bases, with 21 bases between the two germline ends. The CDR3 bases are TGTGCCAGCAGCCCATTTCACGCCCAAGCAGGTAATGAGCAGTTCTTC. It encodes CASSPFHAQAGNEQFF.

V is TRBV3-1 (or the pseudogene TRBV3-2) and J is TRBJ2-5; 14 nucleotides line up with TRBD2. Unmatched junction bases numbered 5, after V lost 4 bases and J lost 7 bases. Per the germline V gene, CDR1 is LGHDT and CDR2 is YNNKEL (reference sequence). The CDR3 totals 15 residues. CDR3 sequence reads: CASSLGLAGGGTQYF. In DNA, the CDR3 is TGTGCCAGCAGCCTCGGACTAGCGGGGGGCGGGACCCAGTACTTC.

The CDR3 region is CATSDLWGGAETQYF. DNA of the CDR3: TGTGCCACCAGTGATTTGTGGGGGGGGGCAGAGACCCAGTACTTC. The chain couples TRBV24-1 to TRBJ2-5; TRBD2 might be the D (7 bases). The CDR3 contains 15 residues. Trimming cost V 0 bases and J 4 bases, with 11 bases left between them. Germline V lookup: CDR1 KGHDR, CDR2 SFDVKD.